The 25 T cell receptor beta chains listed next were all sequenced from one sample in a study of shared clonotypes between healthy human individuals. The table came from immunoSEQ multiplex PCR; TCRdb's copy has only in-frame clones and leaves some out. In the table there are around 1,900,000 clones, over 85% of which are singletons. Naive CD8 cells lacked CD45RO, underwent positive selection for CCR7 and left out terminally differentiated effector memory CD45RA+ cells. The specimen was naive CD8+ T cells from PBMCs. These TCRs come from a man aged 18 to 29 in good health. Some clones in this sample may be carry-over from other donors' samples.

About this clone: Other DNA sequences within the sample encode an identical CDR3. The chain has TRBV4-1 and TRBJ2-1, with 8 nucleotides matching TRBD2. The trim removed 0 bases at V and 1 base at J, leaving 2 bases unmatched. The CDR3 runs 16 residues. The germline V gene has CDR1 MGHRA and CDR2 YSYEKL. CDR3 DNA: TGCGCCAGCAGCCAAGATACTAGCGGTTCCTACAATGAGCAGTTCTTC. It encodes CASSQDTSGSYNEQFF.

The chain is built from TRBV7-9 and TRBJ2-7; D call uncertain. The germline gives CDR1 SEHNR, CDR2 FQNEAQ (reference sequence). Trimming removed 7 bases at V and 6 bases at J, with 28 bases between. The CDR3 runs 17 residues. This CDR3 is CASTPPATKFHPGEQYF. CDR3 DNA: TGTGCCAGCACGCCACCGGCTACCAAATTCCACCCGGGCGAGCAGTACTTC.

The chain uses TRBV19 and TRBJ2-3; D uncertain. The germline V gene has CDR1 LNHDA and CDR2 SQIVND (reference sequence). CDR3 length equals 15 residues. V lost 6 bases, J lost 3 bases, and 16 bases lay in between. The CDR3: CASSPLRELTDTQYF. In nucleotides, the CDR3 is TGTGCCAGTAGCCCACTCCGAGAGTTGACAGATACGCAGTATTTT.

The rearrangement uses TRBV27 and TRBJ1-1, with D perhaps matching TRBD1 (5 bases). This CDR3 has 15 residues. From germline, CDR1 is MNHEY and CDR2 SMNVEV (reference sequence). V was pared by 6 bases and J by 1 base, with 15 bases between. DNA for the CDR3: TGTGCCAGCAGGAATCTAAGGGGAGCGAACACTGAAGCTTTCTTT. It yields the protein CASRNLRGANTEAFF.

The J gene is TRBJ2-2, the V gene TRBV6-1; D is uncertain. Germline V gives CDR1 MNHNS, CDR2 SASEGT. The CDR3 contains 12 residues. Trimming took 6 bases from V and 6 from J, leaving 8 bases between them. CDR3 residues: CASSPMPGELFF. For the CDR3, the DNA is TGTGCCAGCAGCCCTATGCCCGGGGAGCTGTTTTTT.

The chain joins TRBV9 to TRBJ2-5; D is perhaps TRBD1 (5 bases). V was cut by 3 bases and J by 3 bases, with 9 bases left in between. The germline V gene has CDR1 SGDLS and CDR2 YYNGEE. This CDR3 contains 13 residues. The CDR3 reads CASSARTKETQYF. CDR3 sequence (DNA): TGTGCCAGCAGCGCCCGGACAAAAGAGACCCAGTACTTC.

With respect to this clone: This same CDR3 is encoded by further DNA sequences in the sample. In nucleotides, the CDR3 is TGTGCCAGCAGTTTATTGCCCTTCCAAGAGACCCAGTACTTC. This codes for CASSLLPFQETQYF. The chain has TRBV28 and TRBJ2-5; D ambiguous. The CDR3 is 14 residues long. CDR1 and CDR2 from the germline V gene are MDHEN and SYDVKM. V was trimmed by 1 base and J by 1 base, leaving 7 bases between them.

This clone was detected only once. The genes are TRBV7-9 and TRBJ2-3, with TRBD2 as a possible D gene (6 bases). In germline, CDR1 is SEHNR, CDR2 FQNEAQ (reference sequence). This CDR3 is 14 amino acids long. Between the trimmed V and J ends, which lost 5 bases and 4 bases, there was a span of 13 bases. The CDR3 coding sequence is TGTGCCAGCAGCACTTCCGGGGGAGCAGATACGCAGTATTTT. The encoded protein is CASSTSGGADTQYF. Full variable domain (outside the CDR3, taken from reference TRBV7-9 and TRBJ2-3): DTGVSQNPRHKITKRGQNVTFRCDPISEHNRLYWYRQTLGQGPEFLTYFQNEAQLEKSRLLSDRFSAERPKGSFSTLEIQRTEQGDSAMYLCASSTSGGADTQYFGPGTRLTVL.

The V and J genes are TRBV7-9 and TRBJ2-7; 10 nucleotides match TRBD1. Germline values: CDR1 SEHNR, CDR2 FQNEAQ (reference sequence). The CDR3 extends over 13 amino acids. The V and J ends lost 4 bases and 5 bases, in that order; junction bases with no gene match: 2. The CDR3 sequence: CASSSGTGDEQYF. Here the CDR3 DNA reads TGTGCCAGCAGCTCCGGGACAGGGGACGAGCAGTACTTC.

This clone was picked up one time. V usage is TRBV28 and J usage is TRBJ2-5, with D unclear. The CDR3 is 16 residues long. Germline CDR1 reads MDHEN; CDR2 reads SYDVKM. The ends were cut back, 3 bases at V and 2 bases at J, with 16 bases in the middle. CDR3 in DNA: TGTGCCAGCAGTTTCCGGCTAGGCGTACCGCAAGAGACCCAGTACTTC. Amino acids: CASSFRLGVPQETQYF.

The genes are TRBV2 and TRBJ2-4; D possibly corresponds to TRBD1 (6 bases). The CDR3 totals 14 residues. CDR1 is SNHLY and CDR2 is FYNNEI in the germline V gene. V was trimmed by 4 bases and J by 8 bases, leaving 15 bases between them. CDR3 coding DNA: TGTGCCAGCAGTGTTAGGGGGAAGAGTGACATTCAGTACTTC. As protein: CASSVRGKSDIQYF.

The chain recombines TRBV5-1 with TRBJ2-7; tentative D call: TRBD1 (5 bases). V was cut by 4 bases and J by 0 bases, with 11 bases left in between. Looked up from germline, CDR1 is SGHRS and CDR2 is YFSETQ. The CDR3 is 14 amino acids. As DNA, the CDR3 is TGCGCCAGCAGCGGCGACAGAGGCTCCTACGAGCAGTACTTC. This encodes CASSGDRGSYEQYF. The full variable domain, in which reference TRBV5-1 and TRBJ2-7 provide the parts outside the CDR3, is KAGVTQTPRYLIKTRGQQVTLSCSPISGHRSVSWYQQTPGQGLQFLFEYFSETQRNKGNFPGRFSGRQFSNSRSEMNVSTLELGDSALYLCASSGDRGSYEQYFGPGTRLTVT.

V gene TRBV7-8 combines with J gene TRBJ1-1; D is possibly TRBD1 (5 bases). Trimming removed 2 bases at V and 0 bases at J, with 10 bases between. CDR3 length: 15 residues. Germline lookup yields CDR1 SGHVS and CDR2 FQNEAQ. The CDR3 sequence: CASSLYGTVNTEAFF. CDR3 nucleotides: TGTGCCAGCAGCTTATATGGGACGGTGAACACTGAAGCTTTCTTT. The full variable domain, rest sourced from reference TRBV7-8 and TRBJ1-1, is GAGVSQSPRYKVAKRGQDVALRCDPISGHVSLFWYQQALGQGPEFLTYFQNEAQLDKSGLPSDRFFAERPEGSVSTLKIQRTQQEDSAVYLCASSLYGTVNTEAFFGQGTRLTVV.

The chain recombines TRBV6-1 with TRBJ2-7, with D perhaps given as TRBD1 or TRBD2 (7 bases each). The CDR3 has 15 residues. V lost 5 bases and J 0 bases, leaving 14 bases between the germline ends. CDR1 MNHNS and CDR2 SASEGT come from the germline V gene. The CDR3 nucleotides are TGTGCCAGCAGTCCAGGGGGGGCTAGCTCCTACGAGCAGTACTTC. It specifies CASSPGGASSYEQYF.

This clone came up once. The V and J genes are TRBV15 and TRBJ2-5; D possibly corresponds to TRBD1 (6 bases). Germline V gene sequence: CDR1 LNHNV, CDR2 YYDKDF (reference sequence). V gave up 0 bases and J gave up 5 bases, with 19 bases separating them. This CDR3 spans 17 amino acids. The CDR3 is CATSREQGPLRMETQYF. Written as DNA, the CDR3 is TGTGCCACCAGCAGAGAGCAGGGGCCCCTGAGGATGGAGACCCAGTACTTC.

CDR3 amino acids: CASSLQASGLGLNEQFF. CDR3 nucleotide sequence: TGTGCCAGCAGCTTACAGGCTAGCGGGCTGGGCCTCAATGAGCAGTTCTTC. The chain recombines TRBV7-2 with TRBJ2-1; 8 bases map to TRBD2. The germline V gene encodes CDR1 SGHTA and CDR2 FQGNSA. V lost 2 bases, J lost 6 bases, and 12 bases stayed unmatched. This CDR3 contains 17 residues.

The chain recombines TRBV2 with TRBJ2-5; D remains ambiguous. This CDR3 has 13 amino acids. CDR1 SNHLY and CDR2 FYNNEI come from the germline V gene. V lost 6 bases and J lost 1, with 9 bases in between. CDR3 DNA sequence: TGTGCCAGCAGGATTACCCTCCAAGAGACCCAGTACTTC. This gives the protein CASRITLQETQYF.

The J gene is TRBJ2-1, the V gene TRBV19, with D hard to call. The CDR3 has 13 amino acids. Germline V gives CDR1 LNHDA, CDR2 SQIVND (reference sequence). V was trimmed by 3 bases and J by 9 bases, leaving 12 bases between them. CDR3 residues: CASSIESSGEQFF. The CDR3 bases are TGTGCCAGTAGTATTGAGAGCTCCGGTGAGCAGTTCTTC.

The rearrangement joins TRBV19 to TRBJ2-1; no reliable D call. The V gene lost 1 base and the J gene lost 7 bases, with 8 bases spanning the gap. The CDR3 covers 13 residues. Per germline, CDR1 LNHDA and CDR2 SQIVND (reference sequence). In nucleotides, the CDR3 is TGTGCCAGTAGTATAGTACCGTGGAATGAGCAGTTCTTC. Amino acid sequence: CASSIVPWNEQFF.

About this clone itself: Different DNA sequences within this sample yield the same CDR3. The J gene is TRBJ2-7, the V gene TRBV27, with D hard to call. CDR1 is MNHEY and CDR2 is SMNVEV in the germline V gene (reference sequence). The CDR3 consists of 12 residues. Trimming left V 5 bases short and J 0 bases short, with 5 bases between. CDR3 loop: CASSLNSYEQYF. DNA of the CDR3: TGTGCCAGCAGTCTCAACTCCTACGAGCAGTACTTC.

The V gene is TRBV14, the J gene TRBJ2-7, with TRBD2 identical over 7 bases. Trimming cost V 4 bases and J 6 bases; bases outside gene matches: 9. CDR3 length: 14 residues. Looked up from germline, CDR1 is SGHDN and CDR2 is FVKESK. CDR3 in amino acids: CASSLYSRGSEQYF. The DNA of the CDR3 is TGTGCCAGCAGCCTCTACTCGCGGGGGTCCGAGCAGTACTTC.

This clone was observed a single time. CDR3 nucleotides: TGTGCCAGCAGCCGAAAAGGACCGAACACCGGGGAGCTGTTTTTT. This sequence encodes CASSRKGPNTGELFF. The rearrangement joins TRBV7-9 to TRBJ2-2, with D hard to call. The germline V gene encodes CDR1 SEHNR and CDR2 FQNEAQ (reference sequence). CDR3 length: 15 amino acids. The V end was cut by 5 bases, the J end by 0 bases, with 10 bases between.

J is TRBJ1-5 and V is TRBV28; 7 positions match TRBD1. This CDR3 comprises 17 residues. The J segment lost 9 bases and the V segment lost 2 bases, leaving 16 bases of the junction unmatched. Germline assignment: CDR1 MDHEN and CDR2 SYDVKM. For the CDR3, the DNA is TGTGCCAGCAGTTTAGACCTGGGACAGCTTTCCGGGGGGCCCCAGCATTTT. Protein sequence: CASSLDLGQLSGGPQHF.

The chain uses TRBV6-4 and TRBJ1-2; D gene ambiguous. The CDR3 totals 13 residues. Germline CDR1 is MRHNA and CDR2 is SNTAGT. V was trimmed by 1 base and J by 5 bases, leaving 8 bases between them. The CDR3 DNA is TGTGCCAGCAGTGACTTTCCGGGGTATGGCTACACCTTC. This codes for CASSDFPGYGYTF.

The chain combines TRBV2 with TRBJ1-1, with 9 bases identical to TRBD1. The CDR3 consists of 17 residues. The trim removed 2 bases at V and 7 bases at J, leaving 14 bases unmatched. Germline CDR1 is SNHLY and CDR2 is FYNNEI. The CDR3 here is CASSETGQGRLSGEAFF. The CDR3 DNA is TGTGCCAGCAGTGAAACCGGACAGGGGAGGTTAAGTGGTGAAGCTTTCTTT.